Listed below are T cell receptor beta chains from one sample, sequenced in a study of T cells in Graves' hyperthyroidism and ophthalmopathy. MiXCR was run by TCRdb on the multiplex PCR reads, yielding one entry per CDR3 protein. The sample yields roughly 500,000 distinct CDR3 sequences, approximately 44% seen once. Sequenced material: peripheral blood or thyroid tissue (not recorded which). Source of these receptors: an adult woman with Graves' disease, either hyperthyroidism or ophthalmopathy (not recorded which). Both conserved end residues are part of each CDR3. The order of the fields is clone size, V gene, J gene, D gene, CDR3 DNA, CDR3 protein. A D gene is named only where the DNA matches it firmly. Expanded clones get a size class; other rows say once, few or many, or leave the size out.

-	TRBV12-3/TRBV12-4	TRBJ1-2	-	TGTGCCAGCAGTTCCTACAGCAGTGGCTACACCTTC	CASSSYSSGYTF
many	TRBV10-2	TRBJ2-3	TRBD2	TGCGCCAGCAGGGGGACTAGAGGGAGAACCACAGATACGCAGTATTTT	CASRGTRGRTTDTQYF
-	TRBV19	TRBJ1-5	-	TGTGCCACGCGAGAGGCGGACAATCAGCCCCAGCATTTT	CATREADNQPQHF
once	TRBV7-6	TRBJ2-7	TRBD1	TGTGCCAGCAGCTTAGAAACTAACCCGGGACAGGGGTGGGAGCAGTACTTC	CASSLETNPGQGWEQYF
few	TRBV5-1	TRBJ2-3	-	TGCGCCAGCAGCTGGGGGGACAGCACAGATACGCAGTATTTT	CASSWGDSTDTQYF
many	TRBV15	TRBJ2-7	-	TGTGCCACCAGCAGAGTTAACTTCTACGAGCAGTACTTC	CATSRVNFYEQYF
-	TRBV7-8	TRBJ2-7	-	TGTGCCAGCAGCTCTTATGCCCAGGAGGGGTCGTACGAGCAGTACTTC	CASSSYAQEGSYEQYF
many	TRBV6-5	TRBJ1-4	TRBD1	TGTGCCAGCAGTTACCCGACAGGGGGCCCTGAAAAACTGTTTTTT	CASSYPTGGPEKLFF
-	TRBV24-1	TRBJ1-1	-	TGTGCCACCAGCTCAGAATCCCTTATGGACACTGAAGCTTTCTTT	CATSSESLMDTEAFF
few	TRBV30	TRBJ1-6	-	TGTGCCTGGAGTGTCTTCCATACAGTCGGTAATTCACCCCTCCACTTT	CAWSVFHTVGNSPLHF
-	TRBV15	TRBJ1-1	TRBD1	TGTGCCACCAGCTCCCTCCCTGGACAGGGGGGAACTGAAGCTTTCTTT	CATSSLPGQGGTEAFF
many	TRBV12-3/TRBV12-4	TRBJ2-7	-	TGTGCCAGCAGTTTACGGCTAGCTGGCTACGAGCAGTACTTC	CASSLRLAGYEQYF
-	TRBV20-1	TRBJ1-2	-	TGCAGTAGGGCCGGGAGGGACGGCTACACCTTC	CSRAGRDGYTF
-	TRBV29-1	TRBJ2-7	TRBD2	TGCAGCGTTGAAGGTCTAGCGGAAGACCTCTCCTACGAGCAGTACTTC	CSVEGLAEDLSYEQYF
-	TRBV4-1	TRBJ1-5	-	TGCGCCAGCAGCCATGGGGGACCTTTGGGCAATCAGCCCCAGCATTTT	CASSHGGPLGNQPQHF
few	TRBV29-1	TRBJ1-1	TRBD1	TGCAGCGTTGGGCGGACAGGGAGTACTGAAGCTTTCTTT	CSVGRTGSTEAFF
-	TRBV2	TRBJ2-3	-	TGTGCCAGCAGTGATCCTGGGGGTGGAGATACGCAGTATTTT	CASSDPGGGDTQYF
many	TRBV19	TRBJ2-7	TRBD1	TGTGCCAGTAGTATACCGGGACAGGGGTTCTACGAGCAGTACTTC	CASSIPGQGFYEQYF
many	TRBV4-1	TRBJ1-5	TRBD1	TGCGCCAGCAGCCAAGTTCCCAGGGGGAATCAGCCCCAGCATTTT	CASSQVPRGNQPQHF
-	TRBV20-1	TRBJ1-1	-	TGCAGTGCTAGCTTAGATCCGGGGCTTCAGCGAGCTTTCTTT	CSASLDPGLQRAFF
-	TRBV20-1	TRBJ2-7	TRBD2	TGCAGTGCTAGAGCCCCTAGCGGGAGGGTTCACGAGCAGTACTTC	CSARAPSGRVHEQYF
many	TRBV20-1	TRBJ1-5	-	TGCAGTGCTAGAGGTTTGGGGAATCAGCCCCAGCATTTT	CSARGLGNQPQHF
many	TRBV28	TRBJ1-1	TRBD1	TGTGCCAGCAGTTTATCGGGACAGGGGAGCACTGAAGCTTTCTTT	CASSLSGQGSTEAFF
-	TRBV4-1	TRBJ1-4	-	TGCGCCAGCAGCCAATCGGGACCCGGGACGGATGGAAAACTGTTTTTT	CASSQSGPGTDGKLFF
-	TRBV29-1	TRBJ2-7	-	TGCAGCGTAACATTCGGTAGGGGTCTTGGCGAGCAGTACTTC	CSVTFGRGLGEQYF
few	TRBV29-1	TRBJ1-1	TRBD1	TGCAGCGGGACAGGGGGCGCGGTGAACACTGAAGCTTTCTTT	CSGTGGAVNTEAFF
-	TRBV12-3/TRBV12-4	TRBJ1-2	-	TGTGCCAACAAAGGAGGAGGGCGCGGCTATGGCTACACCTTC	CANKGGGRGYGYTF
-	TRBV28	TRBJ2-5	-	TGTGCCAGCAGTTGGTGGAGGGCCCAAGAGACCCAGTACTTC	CASSWWRAQETQYF
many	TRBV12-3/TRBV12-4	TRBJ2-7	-	TGTGCCAGCAGTGTGGACAGAACCTACGAGCAGTACTTC	CASSVDRTYEQYF
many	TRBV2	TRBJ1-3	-	TGTGCCAGCAAGGGGACTGGAAACACCATATATTTT	CASKGTGNTIYF
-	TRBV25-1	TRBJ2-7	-	TGTGCCAGCAGTCAGAAGGACTCAGGCCCCCGTGGGGAGCAGTACTTC	CASSQKDSGPRGEQYF
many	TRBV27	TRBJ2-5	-	TGTGCCAGCAGTTTATCGAGAGGGCTCGAGACCCAGTACTTC	CASSLSRGLETQYF
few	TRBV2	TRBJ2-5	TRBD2	TGTGCTAGCGATCGGACTAGCGGGCAAGAGACCCAGTACTTC	CASDRTSGQETQYF
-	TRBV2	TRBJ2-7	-	TGTGCCAGCAGTGACCAGGGGAACCTTTTCTCCTACGAGCAGTACTTC	CASSDQGNLFSYEQYF
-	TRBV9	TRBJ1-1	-	TGTGCCAGCAGCGAAACGGGGCACATGAACACTGAAGCTTTCTTT	CASSETGHMNTEAFF
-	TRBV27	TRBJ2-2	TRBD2	TGTGCCACGCGACTAGCGGGTTTCACCGGGGAGCTGTTTTTT	CATRLAGFTGELFF
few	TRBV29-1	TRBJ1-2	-	TGCAGCGTTGTCCGGGACTATGGCTACACCTTC	CSVVRDYGYTF
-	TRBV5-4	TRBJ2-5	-	TGTGCCATCCGCGGGGAGTATGGCCAAGAGACCCAGTACTTC	CAIRGEYGQETQYF
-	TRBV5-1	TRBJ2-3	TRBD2	TGCGCCAGCAGCTCCACTAGCGGGAGGGCCACGTATGAGCAGTATTTT	CASSSTSGRATYEQYF
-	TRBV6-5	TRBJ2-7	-	TGTGCCAGCAGTTACCTGACAGGTTCCTACGAGCAGTACTTC	CASSYLTGSYEQYF
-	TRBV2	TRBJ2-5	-	TGTGCCACGGGAGTTTTGGGCAGACAAGAGACCCAGTACTTC	CATGVLGRQETQYF
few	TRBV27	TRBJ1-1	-	TGTGCCAGCAGCCCGACATACCAATCCCTTTTCACTGAAGCTTTCTTT	CASSPTYQSLFTEAFF
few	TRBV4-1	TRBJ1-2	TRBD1	TGCGCCAGCAGCCAAGGGGCCCCCAGGGTCCGGGGACAGAACTATGGCTACACCTTC	CASSQGAPRVRGQNYGYTF
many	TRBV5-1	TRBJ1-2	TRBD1	TGCGCCAGCAGCCCCGGACAGGGAGCCTATGGCTACACCTTC	CASSPGQGAYGYTF
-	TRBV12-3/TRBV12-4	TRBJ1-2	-	TGTGCCAGCAGTTTTAGGCAGGACAACTATGGCTACACCTTT	CASSFRQDNYGYTF
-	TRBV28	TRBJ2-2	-	TGTGCCAGCAGTCGATACAAAGGGGTGGACACCGGGGAGCCGTTTTTT	CASSRYKGVDTGEPFF
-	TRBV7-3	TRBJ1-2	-	TGTGCCAGCAGCTTAAGAATGGGGGGTAACTATGGCTACACCTTC	CASSLRMGGNYGYTF
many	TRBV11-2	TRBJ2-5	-	TGTGCCAGCAGCTTAGCGTGGCTGTCAGAGACCCAGTACTTC	CASSLAWLSETQYF
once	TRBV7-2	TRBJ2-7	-	TGCGCCAGCAGCGAAACGAGGCAGACCGATTACGAGCAGTACTTC	CASSETRQTDYEQYF
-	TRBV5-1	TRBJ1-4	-	TGCGCCAGCAGCCCACGGACAGCAGCAACTAATGAAAAACTGTTTTTT	CASSPRTAATNEKLFF
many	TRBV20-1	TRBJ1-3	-	TGCAGTGCCCGAAGTCGGACAGTCGGCGACACCATATATTTT	CSARSRTVGDTIYF
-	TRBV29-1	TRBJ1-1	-	TGCAGCGTCGAATGGACCGGGGGCACTGAAGCTTTCTTT	CSVEWTGGTEAFF
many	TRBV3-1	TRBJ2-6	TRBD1	TGTGCCAGCAGCCTGTATACGAGGGGGCCGGGGGCCAACGTCCTGACTTTC	CASSLYTRGPGANVLTF
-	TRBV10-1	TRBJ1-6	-	TGCGCCAGCCGTGCTGCAGGGGATTCACCCCTCCACTTT	CASRAAGDSPLHF
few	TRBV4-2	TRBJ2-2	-	TGTGCCAGCAGCCAAGAGCAAGGGGGCACCGGGGAGCTGTTTTTT	CASSQEQGGTGELFF
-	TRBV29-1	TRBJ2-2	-	TGCAGCGTGCGAGTCGACAGAAACGGGGAGCTGTTTTTT	CSVRVDRNGELFF
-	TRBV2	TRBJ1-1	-	TGTGCCAGCATTACGACAGTCATGAACACTGAAGCTTTCTTT	CASITTVMNTEAFF
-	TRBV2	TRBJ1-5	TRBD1	TGTGCCAGCAGGATGGACAGGGCAGATCAGCCCCAGCATTTT	CASRMDRADQPQHF
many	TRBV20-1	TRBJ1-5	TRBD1	TGCAGTGCCCCAGGACAGGGTGGTCAGCCCCAGCATTTT	CSAPGQGGQPQHF